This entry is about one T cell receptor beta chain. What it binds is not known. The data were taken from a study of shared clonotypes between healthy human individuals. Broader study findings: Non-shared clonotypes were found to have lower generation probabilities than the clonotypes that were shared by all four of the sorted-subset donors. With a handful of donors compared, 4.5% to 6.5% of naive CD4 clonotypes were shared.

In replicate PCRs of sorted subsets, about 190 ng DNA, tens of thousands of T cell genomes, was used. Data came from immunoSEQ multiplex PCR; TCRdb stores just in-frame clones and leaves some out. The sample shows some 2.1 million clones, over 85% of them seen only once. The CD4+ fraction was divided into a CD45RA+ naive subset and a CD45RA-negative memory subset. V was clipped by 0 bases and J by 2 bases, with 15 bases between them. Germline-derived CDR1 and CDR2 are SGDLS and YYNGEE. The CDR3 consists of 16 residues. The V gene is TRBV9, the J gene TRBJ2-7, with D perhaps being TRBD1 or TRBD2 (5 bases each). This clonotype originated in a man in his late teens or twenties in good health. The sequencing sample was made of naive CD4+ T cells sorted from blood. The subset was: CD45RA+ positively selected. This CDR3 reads CASSVGGETGPYEQYF. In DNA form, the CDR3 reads TGTGCCAGCAGCGTAGGTGGGGAAACGGGACCCTACGAGCAGTACTTC.